This is a list of T cell receptor beta chains from one sample in a study of T-cell memory formation after mild COVID-19. TCRdb re-called the 5' RACE reads through MiXCR, storing one row per CDR3 protein. The sample carries hundreds of thousands of distinct CDR3 sequences, around 27% recorded once. The specimen sequenced was PBMCs or a T cell subset sorted from them (not recorded which). Receptors originate from an adult woman who had mild COVID-19 (a few samples of this study predate the infection). Cell type and time point are not known. Both conserved end residues are part of each CDR3. Each record gives: J gene, D gene, V gene, clone size, CDR3 protein, CDR3 DNA. The D gene is left open where the match is weak. Expanded clones are given a class, and other clones once, few, many or no size at all.

j_gene: TRBJ2-1
d_gene: TRBD2
v_gene: TRBV12-3/TRBV12-4
abundance: many
CDR3aa: CASRPTSGGRSNEQFF
CDR3nt: TGTGCCAGCAGACCGACTAGCGGGGGCCGAAGCAATGAGCAGTTCTTC

j_gene: TRBJ2-2
d_gene: .
v_gene: TRBV7-9
abundance: few
CDR3aa: CASSSSGANTGELFF
CDR3nt: TGTGCCAGCAGCTCATCTGGGGCGAACACCGGGGAGCTGTTTTTT

j_gene: TRBJ1-2
d_gene: .
v_gene: TRBV30
abundance: .
CDR3aa: CAWGPTGTGYTF
CDR3nt: TGTGCCTGGGGCCCCACAGGGACCGGCTACACCTTC

j_gene: TRBJ1-2
d_gene: .
v_gene: TRBV6-5
abundance: few
CDR3aa: CASSYSGTPTWGYTF
CDR3nt: TGTGCCAGCAGTTACTCCGGGACACCTACCTGGGGCTACACCTTC

j_gene: TRBJ2-2
d_gene: TRBD2
v_gene: TRBV9
abundance: .
CDR3aa: CASSPRTSGSHNTGELFF
CDR3nt: TGTGCCAGCAGCCCCCGGACTAGCGGGAGTCATAACACCGGGGAGCTGTTTTTT

j_gene: TRBJ2-7
d_gene: .
v_gene: TRBV4-3
abundance: few
CDR3aa: CASSQEVFYEQYF
CDR3nt: TGCGCCAGCAGCCAAGAGGTCTTCTACGAGCAGTACTTC

j_gene: TRBJ2-2
d_gene: .
v_gene: TRBV5-1
abundance: .
CDR3aa: CASSSSQGSNTGELFF
CDR3nt: TGCGCCAGCAGCTCCTCACAGGGATCGAACACCGGGGAGCTGTTTTTT

j_gene: TRBJ1-1
d_gene: .
v_gene: TRBV29-1
abundance: few
CDR3aa: CSVEAGFSTEAFF
CDR3nt: TGCAGCGTTGAGGCAGGGTTCTCCACTGAAGCTTTCTTT

j_gene: TRBJ1-1
d_gene: .
v_gene: TRBV19
abundance: few
CDR3aa: CASSFGPLNTEAFF
CDR3nt: TGTGCCAGTAGCTTCGGACCGCTGAACACTGAAGCTTTCTTT

j_gene: TRBJ1-1
d_gene: .
v_gene: TRBV18
abundance: few
CDR3aa: CASEGERTEAFF
CDR3nt: TGTGCCAGCGAGGGTGAGAGGACTGAAGCTTTCTTT

j_gene: TRBJ1-1
d_gene: TRBD1
v_gene: TRBV5-1
abundance: .
CDR3aa: CASSLSGQGADEAFF
CDR3nt: TGCGCCAGCAGCTTGTCGGGACAGGGGGCGGATGAAGCTTTCTTT

j_gene: TRBJ2-1
d_gene: TRBD2
v_gene: TRBV20-1
abundance: few
CDR3aa: CSARDMGTSGREEQFF
CDR3nt: TGCAGTGCTAGAGACATGGGGACTAGCGGGAGAGAGGAGCAGTTCTTC

j_gene: TRBJ1-1
d_gene: .
v_gene: TRBV15
abundance: few
CDR3aa: CATSRGSNTEAFF
CDR3nt: TGTGCCACCAGCAGAGGCAGTAACACTGAAGCTTTCTTT

j_gene: TRBJ2-1
d_gene: .
v_gene: TRBV28
abundance: .
CDR3aa: CASSSGHLNEQFF
CDR3nt: TGTGCCAGCAGTTCCGGACATCTCAATGAGCAGTTCTTC

j_gene: TRBJ2-3
d_gene: TRBD2
v_gene: TRBV5-4
abundance: many
CDR3aa: CASSLETSGIADTQYF
CDR3nt: TGTGCCAGCAGCTTGGAGACTAGCGGGATCGCAGATACGCAGTATTTT

j_gene: TRBJ1-1
d_gene: TRBD1
v_gene: TRBV2
abundance: few
CDR3aa: CASLSGQRTEAFF
CDR3nt: TGTGCCAGCCTCTCGGGACAGAGGACTGAAGCTTTCTTT

j_gene: TRBJ2-1
d_gene: TRBD2
v_gene: TRBV27
abundance: few
CDR3aa: CASSLSGGLVDAYEQFF
CDR3nt: TGTGCCAGCAGTTTATCGGGGGGACTAGTTGACGCCTATGAGCAGTTCTTC

j_gene: TRBJ1-1
d_gene: .
v_gene: TRBV3-1
abundance: few
CDR3aa: CASIAGGNTEAFF
CDR3nt: TGTGCCAGCATCGCCGGCGGGAACACTGAAGCTTTCTTT

j_gene: TRBJ2-1
d_gene: .
v_gene: TRBV11-2
abundance: few
CDR3aa: CASSFRGGLYNEQFF
CDR3nt: TGTGCCAGCAGCTTCCGTGGCGGGCTTTACAATGAGCAGTTCTTC

j_gene: TRBJ2-1
d_gene: .
v_gene: TRBV24-1
abundance: few
CDR3aa: CATSDSADYYNEQFF
CDR3nt: TGTGCCACCAGTGATTCGGCGGACTACTACAATGAGCAGTTCTTC

j_gene: TRBJ2-7
d_gene: .
v_gene: TRBV27
abundance: few
CDR3aa: CASSFLGGVGSYEQYF
CDR3nt: TGTGCCAGCAGTTTTCTGGGCGGGGTTGGGTCCTACGAGCAGTACTTC

j_gene: TRBJ2-1
d_gene: TRBD2
v_gene: TRBV20-1
abundance: .
CDR3aa: CSAGGSGSAEQFF
CDR3nt: TGCAGTGCCGGGGGTAGCGGGAGTGCTGAGCAGTTCTTC

j_gene: TRBJ2-2
d_gene: TRBD2
v_gene: TRBV7-2
abundance: many
CDR3aa: CASSFSGGNTGELFF
CDR3nt: TGTGCCAGCAGCTTTAGCGGGGGGAACACCGGGGAGCTGTTTTTT

j_gene: TRBJ1-2
d_gene: .
v_gene: TRBV7-4
abundance: .
CDR3aa: CASSLGRHRVGYGYTF
CDR3nt: TGTGCCAGCAGCTTAGGCCGCCATCGGGTAGGCTATGGCTACACCTTC

j_gene: TRBJ2-1
d_gene: TRBD2
v_gene: TRBV12-3/TRBV12-4
abundance: once
CDR3aa: CASRGTGGDNEQFF
CDR3nt: TGTGCCAGCAGGGGGACGGGGGGGGACAATGAGCAGTTCTTC

j_gene: TRBJ2-1
d_gene: .
v_gene: TRBV4-3
abundance: .
CDR3aa: CASSSRPRSGEQFF
CDR3nt: TGCGCCAGCAGCTCCCGACCCCGTAGCGGTGAGCAGTTCTTC

j_gene: TRBJ2-1
d_gene: .
v_gene: TRBV20-1
abundance: few
CDR3aa: CSAREKGQNEQFF
CDR3nt: TGCAGTGCTAGAGAGAAGGGCCAGAATGAGCAGTTCTTC

j_gene: TRBJ2-5
d_gene: .
v_gene: TRBV6-2/TRBV6-3
abundance: few
CDR3aa: CASSYPATPQYF
CDR3nt: TGTGCCAGCAGTTACCCGGCGACACCCCAGTACTTC

j_gene: TRBJ2-1
d_gene: .
v_gene: TRBV5-1
abundance: many
CDR3aa: CASSSPGGSYNEQFF
CDR3nt: TGCGCCAGCAGCTCTCCCGGAGGCTCCTACAATGAGCAGTTCTTC

j_gene: TRBJ2-7
d_gene: TRBD1
v_gene: TRBV4-3
abundance: few
CDR3aa: CASSQGGPGTGAFYEQYF
CDR3nt: TGCGCCAGCAGCCAAGGGGGACCCGGGACAGGGGCCTTCTACGAGCAGTACTTC

j_gene: TRBJ1-1
d_gene: .
v_gene: TRBV7-6
abundance: .
CDR3aa: CASSLIFGQMNTEAFF
CDR3nt: TGTGCCAGCAGCTTAATTTTCGGACAGATGAACACTGAAGCTTTCTTT